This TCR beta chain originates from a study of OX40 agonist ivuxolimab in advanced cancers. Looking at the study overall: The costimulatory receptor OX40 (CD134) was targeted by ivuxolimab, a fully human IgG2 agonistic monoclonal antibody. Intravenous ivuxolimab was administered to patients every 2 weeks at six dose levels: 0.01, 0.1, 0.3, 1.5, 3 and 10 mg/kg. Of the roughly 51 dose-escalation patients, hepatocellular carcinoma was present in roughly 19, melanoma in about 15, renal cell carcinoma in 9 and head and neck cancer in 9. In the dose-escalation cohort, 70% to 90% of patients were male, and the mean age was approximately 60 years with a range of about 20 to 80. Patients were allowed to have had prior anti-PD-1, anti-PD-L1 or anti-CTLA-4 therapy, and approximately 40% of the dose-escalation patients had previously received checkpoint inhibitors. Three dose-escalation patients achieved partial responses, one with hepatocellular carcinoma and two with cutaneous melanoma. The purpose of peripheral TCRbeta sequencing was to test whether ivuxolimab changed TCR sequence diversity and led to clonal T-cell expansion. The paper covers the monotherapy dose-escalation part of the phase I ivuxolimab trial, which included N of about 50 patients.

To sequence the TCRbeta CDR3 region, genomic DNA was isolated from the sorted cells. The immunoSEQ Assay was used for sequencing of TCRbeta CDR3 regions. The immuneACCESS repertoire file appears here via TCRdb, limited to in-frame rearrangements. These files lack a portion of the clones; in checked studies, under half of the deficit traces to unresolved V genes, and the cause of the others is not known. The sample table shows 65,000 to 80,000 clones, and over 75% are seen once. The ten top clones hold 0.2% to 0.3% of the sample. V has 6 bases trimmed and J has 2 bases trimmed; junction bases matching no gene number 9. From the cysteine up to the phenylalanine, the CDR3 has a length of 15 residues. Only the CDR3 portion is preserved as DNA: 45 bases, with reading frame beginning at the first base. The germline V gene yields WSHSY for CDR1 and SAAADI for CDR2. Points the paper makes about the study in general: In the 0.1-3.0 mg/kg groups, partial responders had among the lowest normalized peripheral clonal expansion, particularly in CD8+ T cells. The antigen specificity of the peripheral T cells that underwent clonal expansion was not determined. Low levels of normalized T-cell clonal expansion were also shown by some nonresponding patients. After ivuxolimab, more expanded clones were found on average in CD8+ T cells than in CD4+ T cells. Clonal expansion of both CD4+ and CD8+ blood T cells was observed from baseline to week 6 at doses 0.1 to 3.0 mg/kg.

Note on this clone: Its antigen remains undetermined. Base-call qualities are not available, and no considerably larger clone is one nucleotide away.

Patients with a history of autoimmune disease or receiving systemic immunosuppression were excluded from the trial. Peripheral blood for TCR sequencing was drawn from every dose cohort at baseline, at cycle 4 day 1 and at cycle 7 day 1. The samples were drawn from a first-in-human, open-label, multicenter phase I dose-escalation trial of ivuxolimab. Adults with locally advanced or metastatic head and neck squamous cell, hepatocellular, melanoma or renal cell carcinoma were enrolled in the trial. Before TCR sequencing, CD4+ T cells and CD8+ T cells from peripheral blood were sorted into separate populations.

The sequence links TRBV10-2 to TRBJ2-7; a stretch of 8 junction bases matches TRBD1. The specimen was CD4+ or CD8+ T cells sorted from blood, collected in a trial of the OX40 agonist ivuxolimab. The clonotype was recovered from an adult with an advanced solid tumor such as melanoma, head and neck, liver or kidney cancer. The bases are TGCGCCAGCAGAGGGGCAGGGGGCGGTACCTACGAGCAGTACTTC. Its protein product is CASRGAGGGTYEQYF.